The source of this T cell receptor (beta chain) is a study of long-term antiretroviral therapy in people with HIV. Points from the study as a whole: Blood collection from the mid-2000s to the late 2010s possibly occurred under older ART regimens. Neither ART adherence, viral resistance nor therapy changes were documented.

As regards this clone: As yet, its antigen is unknown.

The assay used was immunoSEQ (version v3.0), run at survey level. The data were produced by immunoSEQ multiplex PCR, yet TCRdb's version contains in-frame clones alone and is incomplete. Among around 26,000 clones listed, 70% to 90% were seen once. Every participant gave one or more pre-ART and two or more post-ART PBMC samples. HIV-positive participants all received treatment in the United States. The germline V and J ends were trimmed by 2 bases and 2 bases, with 4 bases remaining between them. CDR3 size: 12 residues. Germline assignment: CDR1 SGHTA and CDR2 FQGNSA. This sequence was found in a middle-aged man with HIV. Sequencing used unsorted PBMCs, obtained approximately 2.6 years after starting antiretroviral therapy. The J gene is TRBJ2-7, the V gene TRBV7-2; the D is unclear. CDR3 bases: TGTGCCAGCAGCTTAAGCGCCTACGAGCAGTACTTC. Protein product: CASSLSAYEQYF.